This is a list of T cell receptor beta chains from one sample in a study of a mutant IDH1 vaccine in newly diagnosed glioma. The data were produced by immunoSEQ multiplex PCR, yet TCRdb's version contains in-frame clones alone and is incomplete. Of about 38,000 clones listed, 81% are singletons. The antigens for these receptors are not known. The sequencing here drew on PBMCs, taken from a glioma patient whose treatment included an IDH1 peptide vaccine. The receptors stem from a man aged 35 to 55 with glioma. The CDR3 runs from the conserved cysteine through the conserved F or W.

TRBV15	TRBJ2-2	CATSRDYTGELFF
TRBV27	TRBJ2-7	CASSFSTRSYEQYF
TRBV5-5	TRBJ2-2	CASSLDVTGELFF
TRBV5-1	TRBJ2-7	CASSFRDSPYEQYF
TRBV5-1	TRBJ2-7	CASSAGLGAYEQYF
TRBV19	TRBJ2-7	CASSIGTDTIFSYEQYF
TRBV30	TRBJ2-6	CAWSTYRGRVAGANVLTF
TRBV29-1	TRBJ2-7	CSITGKSYEQYF
TRBV2	TRBJ2-3	CASRNRVGGTDTQYF
TRBV20-1	TRBJ2-1	CSARLLNEQFF
TRBV5-6	TRBJ1-2	CASSLGGSARGYGYTF
TRBV30	TRBJ2-3	CAWSVGDRDTDTQYF
TRBV19	TRBJ1-5	CASSFLGDQPQHF
TRBV5-1	TRBJ1-1	CASSLEGNTEAFF
TRBV21-1	TRBJ1-1	CASRARDRDHTEAFF
TRBV27	TRBJ1-2	CASSLSWGDYGYTF
TRBV5-4	TRBJ2-6	CASSLTGGRANVLTF
TRBV5-1	TRBJ1-2	CASSSRQGSSYGYTF
TRBV18	TRBJ1-4	CASSPEGRQEKLFF
TRBV4-3	TRBJ2-7	CASSQDRSPTYEQYF
TRBV27	.	CASSFLGLAGKEGEQYF
TRBV7-8	TRBJ1-1	CASSLRVSLNTEAFF
TRBV5-1	TRBJ2-2	CASRPGTGGFEGELFF
TRBV7-7	TRBJ1-2	CASSPDRDSIVYTF
TRBV21-1	.	CASSKVQGLGYEQYF
TRBV4-1	TRBJ2-2	CASSQDGGTGELFF
TRBV19	TRBJ2-7	CASSIWDNYEQYF